The 5 T cell receptor beta chains in this list originate from one sample, sequenced in a study of OX40 agonist ivuxolimab in advanced cancers. The method was immunoSEQ multiplex PCR; TCRdb's version includes in-frame clones alone and lacks a portion of them. Of 30,000 to 35,000 clones in the sample, about 84% were seen once. Sequencing was performed on CD4+ or CD8+ T cells sorted from blood, taken in a trial of the OX40 agonist ivuxolimab. These receptors came from an adult with an advanced solid tumor such as melanoma, head and neck, liver or kidney cancer.

This clone is categorized as medium-sized. The chain employs TRBV28 and TRBJ1-1; no firm D call. This CDR3 has 13 residues. CDR1 MDHEN and CDR2 SYDVKM come from the germline V gene. V lost 6 bases and J lost 1, with 9 bases in between. DNA of the CDR3: TGTGCCAGCAGAGCGGTTTGGAACACTGAAGCTTTCTTT. Protein product: CASRAVWNTEAFF. The whole variable domain, remainder taken from reference TRBV28 and TRBJ1-1, is DVKVTQSSRYLVKRTGEKVFLECVQDMDHENMFWYRQDPGLGLRLIYFSYDVKMKEKGDIPEGYSVSREKKERFSLILESASTNQTSMYLCASRAVWNTEAFFGQGTRLTVV.

The V call is TRBV19, the J call TRBJ2-7; the D is unclear. CDR3 length: 12 amino acids. Trimming stripped 3 bases from V and 3 bases from J, with 6 bases between. Germline CDR1 and CDR2: LNHDA and SQIVND (reference sequence). The CDR3 here is CASSIVGYEQYF. Written as DNA, the CDR3 is TGTGCCAGTAGTATCGTGGGCTACGAGCAGTACTTC.

This clone was counted once. J is TRBJ1-4 and V is TRBV28, with TRBD1 as a possible D gene (5 bases). V was shortened by 5 bases and J by 0 bases, with 16 bases between the two germline ends. This CDR3 spans 17 amino acids. The germline V gene has CDR1 MDHEN and CDR2 SYDVKM. CDR3 loop: CASSPRGTYATNEKLFF. Written as DNA, the CDR3 is TGTGCCAGCAGTCCCCGGGGGACCTACGCAACTAATGAAAAACTGTTTTTT.

This clone has only one observation. The chain carries TRBV13 and TRBJ2-2; D is possibly TRBD1 (5 bases). Trimming shortened V by 7 bases and J by 0 bases, and 9 bases separated the two germline ends. The CDR3 has 14 residues. Germline V gene data show CDR1 as PRHDT and CDR2 as FYEKMQ (reference sequence). Written as DNA, the CDR3 is TGTGCCAGCATTCAGGGCGCGAACACCGGGGAGCTGTTTTTT. Its protein product is CASIQGANTGELFF.

The chain uses TRBV7-3 and TRBJ1-5, with D possibly TRBD1 on 5 matching bases. V was pared by 2 bases and J by 0 bases, with 11 bases between. The germline V gene has CDR1 SGHTA and CDR2 FQGTGA. The CDR3 is 16 amino acids. The DNA for the CDR3 is TGTGCCAGCAGCTTAGGGGCTCTTTATAGCAATCAGCCCCAGCATTTT. Its translation: CASSLGALYSNQPQHF.